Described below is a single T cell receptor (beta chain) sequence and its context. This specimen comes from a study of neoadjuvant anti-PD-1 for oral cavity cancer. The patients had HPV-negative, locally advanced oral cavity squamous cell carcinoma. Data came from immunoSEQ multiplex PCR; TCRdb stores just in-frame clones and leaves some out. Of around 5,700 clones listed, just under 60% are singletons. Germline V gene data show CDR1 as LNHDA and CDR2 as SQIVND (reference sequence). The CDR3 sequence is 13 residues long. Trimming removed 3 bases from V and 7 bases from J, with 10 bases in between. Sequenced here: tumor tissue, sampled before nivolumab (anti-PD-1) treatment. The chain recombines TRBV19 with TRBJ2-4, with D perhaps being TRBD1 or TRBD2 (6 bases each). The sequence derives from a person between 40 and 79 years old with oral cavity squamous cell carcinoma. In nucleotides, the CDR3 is TGTGCCAGTAGTATGAGGGGGGTGAACATTCAGTACTTC. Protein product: CASSMRGVNIQYF.